The next 4 T cell receptor beta chains were all read from a single sample in a study of a mutant IDH1 vaccine in newly diagnosed glioma. Documented time point: week 47, end of study. Doses of 300 ug of mutant IDH1 20-mer peptide were given with topical imiquimod. TCRdb's copy holds only in-frame clones and misses some; the assay was immunoSEQ multiplex PCR. The sample contains fewer than 70,000 clones, under 85% of which appear only once. Antigens of these TCRs are unknown. Sequencing was performed on PBMCs, taken from a glioma patient whose treatment included an IDH1 peptide vaccine. The receptors come from a man younger than 40 with glioma.

This chain uses TRBV7-8 with TRBJ1-5; D is unclear. Deletions cut 1 base from V and 4 bases from J, with 11 bases between. The CDR3 totals 15 residues. Germline V gene sequence: CDR1 SGHVS, CDR2 FQNEAQ. CDR3 DNA sequence: TGTGCCAGCAGCTTAGGTGGAGCTCCAAATCAGCCCCAGCATTTT. Translated, it gives CASSLGGAPNQPQHF.

This clone was counted a few times. The J gene is TRBJ2-3, the V gene TRBV27; D gene uncertain. From germline, CDR1 is MNHEY and CDR2 SMNVEV (reference sequence). The CDR3 length is 15 residues. The ends were cut back, 0 bases at V and 3 bases at J, with 10 bases in the middle. The CDR3 is CASSLSRPWTDTQYF. DNA for the CDR3: TGTGCCAGCAGTTTATCTCGACCGTGGACAGATACGCAGTATTTT.

The rearrangement uses TRBV19 and TRBJ2-5, with a tentative D call TRBD1 (6 bases). Germline values: CDR1 LNHDA, CDR2 SQIVND (reference sequence). The CDR3 loop spans 14 amino acids. V gave up 4 bases and J gave up 3 bases, with 12 bases separating them. The DNA of the CDR3 is TGTGCCAGTAGTAACCCGGGACAAAAAGAGACCCAGTACTTC. This translates into CASSNPGQKETQYF.

This clone has a single count. The chain recombines TRBV18 with TRBJ2-6; 10 bases match TRBD1. Germline trimming cut 2 bases from V and 0 bases from J; bases unmatched to any gene: 16. The CDR3 extends over 22 amino acids. The germline V gene encodes CDR1 KGHSH and CDR2 LQKENI. CDR3 sequence: CASSPDFSGTGAWASGANVLTF. CDR3 in DNA: TGTGCCAGCTCACCAGACTTTTCTGGGACAGGGGCGTGGGCCTCTGGGGCCAACGTCCTGACTTTC. The full variable domain, with the rest looked up from reference TRBV18 and TRBJ2-6, is NAGVMQNPRHLVRRRGQEARLRCSPMKGHSHVYWYRQLPEEGLKFMVYLQKENIIDESGMPKERFSAEFPKEGPSILRIQQVVRGDSAAYFCASSPDFSGTGAWASGANVLTFGAGSRLTVL.